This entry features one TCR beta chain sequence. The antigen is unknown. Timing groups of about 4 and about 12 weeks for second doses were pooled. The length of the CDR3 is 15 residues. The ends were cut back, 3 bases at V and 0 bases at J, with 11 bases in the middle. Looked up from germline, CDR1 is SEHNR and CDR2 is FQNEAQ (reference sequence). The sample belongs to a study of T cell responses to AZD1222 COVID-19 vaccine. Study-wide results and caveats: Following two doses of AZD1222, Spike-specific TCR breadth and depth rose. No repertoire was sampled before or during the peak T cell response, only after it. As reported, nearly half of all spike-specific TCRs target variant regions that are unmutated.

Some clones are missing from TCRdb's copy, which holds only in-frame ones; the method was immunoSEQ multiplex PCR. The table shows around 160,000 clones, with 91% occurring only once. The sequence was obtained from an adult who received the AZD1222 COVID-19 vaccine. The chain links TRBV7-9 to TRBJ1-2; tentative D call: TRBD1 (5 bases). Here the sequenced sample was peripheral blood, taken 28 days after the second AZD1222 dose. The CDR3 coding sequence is TGTGCCAGCAGCTTTGGGGGATCGGCTAACTATGGCTACACCTTC. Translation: CASSFGGSANYGYTF.